The present T cell receptor (beta chain) was sequenced within a study of beta chain features in type 1 diabetes. The authors reverse transcribed all of the isolated RNA, so sequencing captured expressed TCRB transcripts. Profiling relied on immunoSEQ multiplex PCR, and the TCRdb table lists in-frame clones only, not all of them. The table shows about 140,000 clones, with around a tenth occurring only once. This clone was counted only a few times. Antigen unknown. Study results and caveats: TCRB CDR3 length was moderately but significantly reduced in all four CD4+ subsets of Type 1 diabetes patients. Patients showed naive, central memory and Treg TCRB repertoires that appeared more similar than those of healthy donors.

With V trimmed by 0 bases and J by 5 bases, 6 bases remained unmatched. This CDR3 region has 15 residues. Germline V gives CDR1 SGHDN, CDR2 FVKESK. V usage is TRBV14 and J usage is TRBJ1-1, with TRBD1 identical over 7 bases. The sequence derives from a woman aged 40 to 50 in good health. Input material: central memory CD4+ T cells from blood. CDR3 coding DNA: TGTGCCAGCAGCCAAGATTACAGGGGTCTTACTGAAGCTTTCTTT. It specifies CASSQDYRGLTEAFF.